Following are 19 T cell receptor beta chains from one sample sequenced in a study of CD8 T cells in ankylosing spondylitis. MiXCR was run by TCRdb on the 5' RACE reads, yielding one entry per CDR3 protein. The data hold around 150,000 distinct CDR3 sequences, with about 17% observed a single time. Source material: blood, either unsorted or a sorted T cell fraction (not recorded which). These receptors were taken from a male donor with ankylosing spondylitis or in good health (not recorded which).

A remark on this clonotype: A read error may explain this, as a much larger clone is one base away. The chain uses TRBV7-6 and TRBJ2-1; D is perhaps TRBD1 (6 bases). This CDR3 is 16 amino acids long. Germline V CDR1 and CDR2: SGHVS, FNYEAQ. In nucleotides, the CDR3 is TGTGCCAGCAGCTTAGGGACAGCACAAGGCTACAATGCGCAGTTCTTC. It translates to CASSLGTAQGYNAQFF.

The J gene is TRBJ2-2, the V gene TRBV20-1; 10 bases agree with TRBD2. The germline gives CDR1 DFQATT, CDR2 SNEGSKA (reference sequence). Trimming cost V 5 bases and J 7 bases; bases outside gene matches: 13. The CDR3 sequence is 16 residues long. The CDR3, as DNA: TGCAGTGCTCGGATGCTCAGCGGGAGGGGTGACGGGGAGCTGTTTTTT. Its protein product is CSARMLSGRGDGELFF.

This clonotype was seen many times. The CDR3 loop is CASSSHYEQYF. The DNA for the CDR3 is TGTGCCAGCAGCTCCCACTACGAGCAGTACTTC. This rearrangement joins TRBV7-8 to TRBJ2-7; D is unresolved. Germline-derived CDR1 and CDR2 are SGHVS and FQNEAQ. The ends were cut back, 4 bases at V and 3 bases at J, with 4 bases in the middle. The length of the CDR3 is 11 residues.

This clonotype was detected a few times. The CDR3 sequence is CASRIRDSSYNEQFF. The CDR3 DNA sequence: TGTGCCAGCAGAATCCGGGACAGTTCGTACAATGAGCAGTTCTTC. The genes are TRBV12-3 or TRBV12-4 and TRBJ2-1; 7 bases agree with TRBD1. V gave up 6 bases and J gave up 4 bases; unmatched junction bases: 9. The CDR3 has 15 amino acids.

This clonotype was seen more than once but under ten times. The chain carries TRBV28 and TRBJ2-2; 9 nucleotides match TRBD1. V shed 3 bases, J shed 6 bases, and the junction held 5 bases outside the gene matches. CDR1 is MDHEN and CDR2 is SYDVKM in the germline V gene. The CDR3 sequence is 15 residues long. The DNA of the CDR3 is TGTGCCAGCAGTTTGGGACAGGGATGGTCCGGGGAGCTGTTTTTT. It yields the protein CASSLGQGWSGELFF.

This clonotype turned up a few times. The chain uses TRBV7-2 and TRBJ2-1, with 11 bases fitting TRBD2. V was clipped by 6 bases and J by 0 bases; unmatched bases: 1. The germline gives CDR1 SGHTA, CDR2 FQGNSA. The CDR3 covers 15 residues. The DNA for the CDR3 is TGTGCCAGCAGAACTAGCGGGAGCTCCTACAATGAGCAGTTCTTC. It encodes CASRTSGSSYNEQFF.

This clonotype was picked up a small number of times. The CDR3 end shows no conserved phenylalanine or tryptophan, and so a read error is likely. It is unclear where the CDR3 begins or ends on the DNA, so no DNA is shown, and the CDR3 is as TCRdb lists it. This sequence joins TRBV29-1 and TRBJ2-5; the tabulated D call, TRBD1, remains unverified against the DNA. Per the germline V gene, CDR1 is SQVTM and CDR2 is ANQGSEA. From its first to its last residue, the CDR3 has 11 amino acids. This CDR3 reads CSVEEGAGSSI.

This clonotype was observed a handful of times. The gene calls are TRBV5-1 and TRBJ2-1, with 12 nucleotides matching TRBD2. From germline, CDR1 is SGHRS and CDR2 YFSETQ. V dropped 7 bases and J dropped 6; count of bases not matched to a gene: 8. The CDR3 consists of 15 residues. The CDR3 sequence: CASYSLLAGGNEQFF. The CDR3, as DNA: TGCGCCAGCTACTCTTTACTAGCGGGAGGCAATGAGCAGTTCTTC.

In this sample, this clonotype turned up a few times. The genes are TRBV20-1 and TRBJ1-5; weak D call: TRBD1 (5 bases). The germline V gene encodes CDR1 DFQATT and CDR2 SNEGSKA (reference sequence). The CDR3 is 14 residues long. Between the trimmed V and J ends, which lost 0 bases and 11 bases, there was a span of 17 bases. The CDR3 DNA reads TGCAGTGCTAGAGATCCCGTGGGGAAGGGGTCCCAGCATTTT. Translated: CSARDPVGKGSQHF.

This clonotype was seen at least ten times. V gene TRBV28 combines with J gene TRBJ2-3; no clear D. The CDR3 is 12 amino acids. Per the germline V gene, CDR1 is MDHEN and CDR2 is SYDVKM. V shed 6 bases and J shed 6 bases, with 10 bases lying between them. The CDR3 region has the DNA TGTGCCAGCAGAGAGACCCCCGATACGCAGTATTTT. Its translation is CASRETPDTQYF.

The sample holds many counts of this clonotype. The chain couples TRBV5-6 to TRBJ2-2; D is uncertain. V shed 1 base and J shed 2 bases, with 12 bases lying between them. This CDR3 spans 16 amino acids. Germline V CDR1 and CDR2: SGHDT, YYEEEE. The DNA of the CDR3 is TGTGCCAGCAGCTTGTGGCATTTAGCCAACACCGGGGAGCTGTTTTTT. This translates into CASSLWHLANTGELFF.

Points on this clonotype: A much larger clonotype is one base distant, so this may be a read error. The chain links TRBV29-1 to TRBJ2-1; 8 bases match TRBD1. The CDR3 is 13 residues long. Looked up from germline, CDR1 is SQVTM and CDR2 is ANQGSEA. This CDR3 is CRVGPGQGSMQFF. In nucleotides, the CDR3 is TGCAGGGTTGGCCCCGGACAGGGATCAATGCAGTTCTTC.

The chain links TRBV30 to TRBJ2-3; TRBD1 agrees at 7 bases. CDR3 length: 15 amino acids. After removal of 2 bases from V and 1 base from J, the junction contained 6 bases not matched to a gene. The V gene's germline CDR1 is GTSNPN and CDR2 SVGIG (reference sequence). CDR3 in amino acids: CAWSRLGQGTDTQYF. The CDR3 DNA is TGTGCCTGGAGTCGCCTCGGACAGGGCACAGATACGCAGTATTTT.

This clonotype was seen only a few times. The gene calls are TRBV11-2 and TRBJ2-2, with D unclear. V lost 6 bases and J 13 bases, leaving 15 bases between the germline ends. From germline, CDR1 is SGHAT and CDR2 FQNNGV. The CDR3 loop spans 12 amino acids. This CDR3 reads CASRPTALPLFF. The CDR3 region has the DNA TGTGCCAGCAGGCCGACTGCCCTACCGCTGTTTTTT.

Turning to this clonotype: This may come from a read error, since a much larger clone is one base off. CDR3 region: CTSSLGYRGVSSNQPQHF. The CDR3 DNA is TGTACCAGCAGTTTAGGATACCGAGGAGTGAGTAGCAATCAGCCCCAGCATTTT. The chain links TRBV3-1 to TRBJ1-5; the D is unclear. Germline V gene lookup returns CDR1 LGHDT and CDR2 YNNKEL (reference sequence). The CDR3 contains 18 residues.

This chain joins TRBV5-1 and TRBJ2-2; no reliable D call. Trimming removed 4 bases from V and 6 bases from J, with 13 bases in between. Germline V gives CDR1 SGHRS, CDR2 YFSETQ. This CDR3 has 14 residues. The CDR3 sequence: CASSPDGKAGELFF. The CDR3 nucleotides are TGCGCCAGCAGCCCCGACGGAAAGGCCGGGGAGCTGTTTTTT.

This clonotype was seen only a few times. V usage is TRBV27 and J usage is TRBJ2-3, with unresolved D. This CDR3 comprises 15 residues. V lost 5 bases and J 0 bases, leaving 12 bases between the germline ends. The germline V gene encodes CDR1 MNHEY and CDR2 SMNVEV (reference sequence). As DNA, the CDR3 is TGTGCCAGCAGTCGTGGGTCCCGCAGCACAGATACGCAGTATTTT. Translating gives CASSRGSRSTDTQYF.

This clonotype was counted between two and nine times. The chain carries TRBV2 and TRBJ2-7; D perhaps matches TRBD2 (5 bases). CDR3 length: 14 amino acids. Germline loops: CDR1 SNHLY, CDR2 FYNNEI. V lost 4 bases to trimming and J lost 5 bases, with 15 bases between them. The CDR3 DNA reads as TGTGCCAGCAGTGTACGGAGGAGGCAGAACGAGCAGTACTTC. Amino acid sequence: CASSVRRRQNEQYF.

In its sample, this clonotype was seen a few times. The V and J genes are TRBV12-3 or TRBV12-4 and TRBJ2-2; D not resolved. CDR3 size: 14 residues. The V end was cut by 6 bases, the J end by 0 bases, with 8 bases between. CDR3 region: CASRQPPNTGELFF. CDR3 bases: TGTGCCAGCAGACAACCACCGAACACCGGGGAGCTGTTTTTT.